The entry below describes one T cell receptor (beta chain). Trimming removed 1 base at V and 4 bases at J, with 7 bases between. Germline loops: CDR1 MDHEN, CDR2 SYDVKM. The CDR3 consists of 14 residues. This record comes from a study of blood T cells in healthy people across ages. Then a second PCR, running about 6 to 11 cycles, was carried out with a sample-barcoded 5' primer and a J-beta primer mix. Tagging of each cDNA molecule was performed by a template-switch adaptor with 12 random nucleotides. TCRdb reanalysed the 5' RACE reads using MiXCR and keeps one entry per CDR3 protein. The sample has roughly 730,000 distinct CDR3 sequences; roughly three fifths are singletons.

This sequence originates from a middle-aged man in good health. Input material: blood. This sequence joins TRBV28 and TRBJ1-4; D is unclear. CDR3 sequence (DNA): TGTGCCAGCAGTTTATCTGGGGTTAATGAAAAACTGTTTTTT. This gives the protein CASSLSGVNEKLFF.